This T cell receptor beta chain was recorded in a study of blood T cell repertoires in COVID-19. Whole-study context: T cells, B-cell-depleted T cells, or PBMCs supplied cDNA or gDNA.

V lost 6 bases to trimming and J lost 2 bases; unmatched junction nucleotides: 7. The germline gives CDR1 SGHTA, CDR2 FQGNSA. This CDR3 region has 15 residues. Under the authors' procedure: For nucleated cells, counts were estimated from reference gene primer amplification. Some clones are missing from TCRdb's copy, which holds only in-frame ones; the method was immunoSEQ multiplex PCR. V and J calls and clone size come straight from that table; D and trimming were deduced from the DNA. Of around 120,000 clones in the sample, approximately 71% were seen once. The sample taken for sequencing was peripheral blood. The TCR comes from a woman in her 70s with acute or convalescent COVID-19. The chain carries TRBV7-2 and TRBJ2-1; 7 positions match TRBD1. CDR3 region: CASSSAGTAYNEQFF. CDR3 nucleotide sequence: TGTGCCAGCAGTTCCGCCGGGACAGCCTACAATGAGCAGTTCTTC.